This T cell receptor (beta chain) was obtained from a study of blood T cell repertoires in COVID-19. Study-wide background: Samples came from the United States, Italy and Spain, spanning acute and convalescent COVID-19. The analysed material was cDNA or gDNA that came from T cells, B-cell-depleted T cells, or PBMCs.

The sample holds a few counts of this clone. Per germline, CDR1 GTSNPN and CDR2 SVGIG (reference sequence). The CDR3 consists of 14 residues. Trimming pared 4 bases from V and 3 bases from J, leaving 12 bases between. Source study methods: It was from reference gene primer amplification that nucleated cell counts were estimated. Produced via immunoSEQ multiplex PCR; TCRdb's table is partial and in-frame only. That table is the source of V, J and clone size, and D and trimming were worked out from the DNA. The data contain approximately 200,000 clones, 80% to 90% of them seen just once; the ten biggest clones take up more than 2.5%.

This TCR derives from a man aged 55 to 70 with acute or convalescent COVID-19. The gene calls are TRBV30 and TRBJ1-4; possible D gene TRBD1, 6 bases. The sequenced sample was peripheral blood. CDR3 residues: CAWNTGQPNEKLFF. The CDR3 DNA is TGTGCCTGGAATACGGGACAACCTAATGAAAAACTGTTTTTT.